The sequence of this T cell receptor beta chain was determined in a study of T cell responses to AZD1222 COVID-19 vaccine. Study-wide results and limits: Spike-wide vaccine-associated CD4 TCRs dominated at 160-218 and 743-854. The repertoires were collected only after the peak T cell response. Unmutated variant regions are reportedly targeted by nearly half of spike-specific TCRs.

A remark on this clone: The antigen remains undetermined.

Germline V gene sequence: CDR1 LGHDT, CDR2 YNNKEL (reference sequence). The CDR3 consists of 15 residues. V dropped 1 base and J dropped 6; count of bases not matched to a gene: 9. TCRdb keeps only in-frame clones here, not all; method: immunoSEQ multiplex PCR. Among around 140,000 clones listed, approximately 85% were seen once. Sequences were derived from peripheral blood, sampled 28 days after the second dose of the MenACWY control vaccine. The receptor comes from an adult who received the MenACWY meningococcal vaccine as a control. The rearrangement joins TRBV3-1 (or the pseudogene TRBV3-2) to TRBJ2-7; TRBD1 aligns across 7 bases. CDR3 coding DNA: TGTGCCAGCAGCCAAGCTATCGTGACAGGGTTCGAGCAGTACTTC. Translation gives CASSQAIVTGFEQYF.